A selection of T cell receptor beta chains follows, all from one sample in a study of blood T cell repertoires in COVID-19. The method was immunoSEQ multiplex PCR; TCRdb's version includes in-frame clones alone and lacks a portion of them. There are 90,000 or so clones in the sample; around 87% occur only once, and roughly 17% lies in the top ten. The sample consisted of peripheral blood. The receptor source for this set is a human donor in a cohort sampled during active COVID-19. Each CDR3 is given with its conserved first and last residue. Fields, in order: CDR3 length, J gene, clone size, V gene, D gene, CDR3 protein, CDR3 DNA. D genes are given only for firm matches. Rows give clone size only sometimes, using once, few, many, or a class for an expanded clone.

len: 13
j_gene: TRBJ1-1
abundance: -
v_gene: TRBV10-3
d_gene: -
CDR3aa: CAISGATNTEAFF
CDR3nt: TGTGCCATCAGTGGGGCAACCAACACTGAAGCTTTCTTT

len: 15
j_gene: TRBJ2-7
abundance: few
v_gene: TRBV7-8
d_gene: -
CDR3aa: CASSLMGDPSYEQYF
CDR3nt: TGTGCCAGCAGCTTAATGGGCGATCCCTCCTACGAGCAGTACTTC

len: 15
j_gene: TRBJ1-1
abundance: -
v_gene: TRBV9
d_gene: -
CDR3aa: CASSGHPGFGTEAFF
CDR3nt: TGTGCCAGCAGCGGACACCCGGGATTTGGCACTGAAGCTTTCTTT

len: 16
j_gene: TRBJ2-1
abundance: -
v_gene: TRBV24-1
d_gene: -
CDR3aa: CATSDVRSSSYNEQFF
CDR3nt: TGTGCCACCAGTGACGTCCGCAGTTCCTCCTACAATGAGCAGTTCTTC

len: 16
j_gene: TRBJ2-1
abundance: few
v_gene: TRBV6-1
d_gene: TRBD1
CDR3aa: CASSATPGQGFDEQFF
CDR3nt: TGTGCCAGCAGTGCAACGCCGGGACAGGGATTCGATGAGCAGTTCTTC

len: 12
j_gene: TRBJ1-2
abundance: -
v_gene: TRBV27
d_gene: -
CDR3aa: CASSFTGYGYTF
CDR3nt: TGTGCCAGCAGTTTTACAGGATATGGCTACACCTTC

len: 14
j_gene: TRBJ1-2
abundance: -
v_gene: TRBV7-2
d_gene: -
CDR3aa: CASSLISGGHGYTF
CDR3nt: TGTGCCAGCAGCTTAATTTCGGGGGGCCATGGCTACACCTTC

len: 15
j_gene: TRBJ2-7
abundance: -
v_gene: TRBV15
d_gene: TRBD1
CDR3aa: CATSRYRGGSYEQYF
CDR3nt: TGTGCCACCAGCAGATACAGGGGTGGCTCCTACGAGCAGTACTTC

len: 18
j_gene: TRBJ2-1
abundance: -
v_gene: TRBV9
d_gene: TRBD2
CDR3aa: CASSATLAGGPSYNEQFF
CDR3nt: TGTGCCAGCAGTGCAACCCTAGCGGGGGGCCCCTCCTACAATGAGCAGTTCTTC

len: 15
j_gene: TRBJ1-4
abundance: -
v_gene: TRBV6-5
d_gene: -
CDR3aa: CASRQSFALQVKLFF
CDR3nt: TGTGCCAGCAGACAGTCATTTGCCCTCCAGGTAAAACTGTTTTTT

len: 18
j_gene: TRBJ1-1
abundance: -
v_gene: TRBV9
d_gene: TRBD1
CDR3aa: CASSALGTGRFMNTEAFF
CDR3nt: TGTGCCAGCAGCGCCCTAGGGACAGGGAGGTTCATGAACACTGAAGCTTTCTTT

len: 14
j_gene: TRBJ1-5
abundance: -
v_gene: TRBV18
d_gene: TRBD1
CDR3aa: CASSPQQGNQPQHF
CDR3nt: TGTGCCAGCTCACCACAACAGGGGAATCAGCCCCAGCATTTT

len: 15
j_gene: TRBJ1-6
abundance: -
v_gene: TRBV5-1
d_gene: TRBD1
CDR3aa: CASSLDGDRGSPLHF
CDR3nt: TGCGCCAGCAGCTTGGATGGGGACAGGGGCTCGCCCCTCCACTTT

len: 14
j_gene: TRBJ2-3
abundance: -
v_gene: TRBV7-3
d_gene: -
CDR3aa: CASSLTSSTDTQYF
CDR3nt: TGTGCCAGCAGCTTAACCTCGAGCACAGATACGCAGTATTTT

len: 15
j_gene: TRBJ2-2
abundance: -
v_gene: TRBV7-3
d_gene: -
CDR3aa: CASSLVAGSGGELFF
CDR3nt: TGTGCCAGCAGCCTTGTGGCGGGGAGCGGCGGGGAGCTGTTTTTT

len: 13
j_gene: TRBJ2-7
abundance: -
v_gene: TRBV5-1
d_gene: -
CDR3aa: CASSLSSSYEQYF
CDR3nt: TGCGCCAGCAGCTTGAGCTCTAGCTACGAGCAGTACTTC

len: 14
j_gene: TRBJ2-7
abundance: -
v_gene: TRBV7-9
d_gene: TRBD1
CDR3aa: CASSWGQGAYEQYF
CDR3nt: TGTGCCAGCAGCTGGGGACAGGGCGCGTACGAGCAGTACTTC

len: 16
j_gene: TRBJ2-2
abundance: -
v_gene: TRBV5-6
d_gene: -
CDR3aa: CASSLFDGRDTGELFF
CDR3nt: TGTGCCAGCAGCTTGTTTGACGGCCGGGACACCGGGGAGCTGTTTTTT

len: 16
j_gene: TRBJ2-2
abundance: -
v_gene: TRBV3-1/TRBV3-2
d_gene: TRBD2
CDR3aa: CASSQGLAGVTGELFF
CDR3nt: TGTGCCAGCAGCCAAGGACTAGCGGGGGTCACCGGGGAGCTGTTTTTT

len: 15
j_gene: TRBJ2-7
abundance: -
v_gene: TRBV27
d_gene: TRBD2
CDR3aa: CASSLVLAGSYEQYF
CDR3nt: TGTGCCAGCAGTTTGGTCCTAGCGGGGTCCTACGAGCAGTACTTC

len: 14
j_gene: TRBJ2-7
abundance: -
v_gene: TRBV30
d_gene: -
CDR3aa: CAFARTTTVREQYF
CDR3nt: TGTGCCTTTGCCCGAACTACGACGGTCCGGGAGCAGTACTTC

len: 16
j_gene: TRBJ1-6
abundance: -
v_gene: TRBV18
d_gene: TRBD1
CDR3aa: CASSPLQGAHNSPLHF
CDR3nt: TGTGCCAGCTCACCACTACAGGGGGCGCATAATTCACCCCTCCACTTT

len: 14
j_gene: TRBJ1-2
abundance: -
v_gene: TRBV5-4
d_gene: -
CDR3aa: CASSRAGVNYGYTF
CDR3nt: TGTGCCAGCAGCCGCGCGGGGGTCAACTATGGCTACACCTTC

len: 15
j_gene: TRBJ1-6
abundance: -
v_gene: TRBV19
d_gene: -
CDR3aa: CASSPGVLSRSPLHF
CDR3nt: TGTGCCAGTAGTCCGGGAGTACTATCGCGTTCACCCCTCCACTTT